The 20 T cell receptor beta chains reported below all come from one sample, sequenced in a study of blood T cell repertoires in COVID-19. This table comes from immunoSEQ multiplex PCR, and its TCRdb copy is limited to in-frame clones, with some not included. The repertoire includes about 170,000 clones, approximately 80% of them detected once, and 2.9% sits in the top ten. Sequenced input: peripheral blood. These receptors all stem from a woman aged 55 to 70 with acute or convalescent COVID-19.

This chain joins TRBV28 and TRBJ1-2, with 7 bases lining up with TRBD1. The V segment lost 8 bases and the J segment 4 bases; nucleotides outside the gene matches: 4. CDR1 is MDHEN and CDR2 is SYDVKM in the germline V gene. The CDR3 has 12 residues. The CDR3 region is CASRGGSYGYTF. The CDR3 bases are TGTGCCAGCCGAGGGGGCAGCTATGGCTACACCTTC.

This clone has just a few counts. J is TRBJ2-7 and V is TRBV28, with 15 positions matching TRBD2. The CDR3 is made up of 18 amino acids. Germline trimming cut 5 bases from V and 1 base from J; bases unmatched to any gene: 9. Per the germline V gene, CDR1 is MDHEN and CDR2 is SYDVKM. CDR3 in DNA: TGTGCCAGCAGTCTAACCGGGACTAGCGGGGGGTGGTCCTACGAGCAGTACTTC. Protein product: CASSLTGTSGGWSYEQYF.

The V gene is TRBV4-3, the J gene TRBJ2-2, with 9 bases matching TRBD1. The CDR3 consists of 15 residues. The germline CDR1 and CDR2 sequences are LGHNA and YSLEER. The trim removed 4 bases at V and 6 bases at J, leaving 6 bases unmatched. CDR3 sequence: CASSRDGQGSGELFF. The CDR3 DNA follows: TGCGCCAGCAGCCGAGATGGACAGGGGTCCGGGGAGCTGTTTTTT.

V gene TRBV10-2 combines with J gene TRBJ2-7; 12 nucleotides line up with TRBD2. This CDR3 has 14 residues. V lost 8 bases to trimming and J lost 2 bases; unmatched junction nucleotides: 4. Germline-derived CDR1 and CDR2 are WSHSY and SAAADI. CDR3 sequence reads: CASALAGGTYEQYF. The DNA of the CDR3 is TGCGCCAGCGCCCTAGCGGGGGGGACCTACGAGCAGTACTTC.

The chain recombines TRBV7-2 with TRBJ2-5; D possibly corresponds to TRBD1 (5 bases). V lost 8 bases and J 3 bases, leaving 19 bases between the germline ends. The CDR3 totals 15 residues. From germline, CDR1 is SGHTA and CDR2 FQGNSA. CDR3 amino acids: CASRFGGSREETQYF. In DNA, the CDR3 is TGTGCCAGCCGGTTCGGTGGTAGCAGGGAAGAGACCCAGTACTTC. The full variable domain, with the rest looked up from reference TRBV7-2 and TRBJ2-5, is GAGVSQSPSNKVTEKGKDVELRCDPISGHTALYWYRQSLGQGLEFLIYFQGNSAPDKSGLPSDRFSAERTGGSVSTLTIQRTQQEDSAVYLCASRFGGSREETQYFGPGTRLLVL.

The sample holds a few counts of this clone. The CDR3 sequence is CASSGRDNNYGYTF. The DNA for the CDR3 is TGTGCCAGCAGCGGACGGGACAATAACTATGGCTACACCTTC. V is TRBV9 and J is TRBJ1-2, with D perhaps matching TRBD1 (6 bases). V was shortened by 3 bases and J by 1 base, with 10 bases between the two germline ends. The CDR3 spans 14 residues. Germline CDR1 SGDLS, CDR2 YYNGEE. Using reference TRBV9 and TRBJ1-2 for the parts outside the CDR3, the full variable domain is DSGVTQTPKHLITATGQRVTLRCSPRSGDLSVYWYQQSLDQGLQFLIQYYNGEERAKGNILERFSAQQFPDLHSELNLSSLELGDSALYFCASSGRDNNYGYTFGSGTRLTVV.

This chain uses TRBV4-2 with TRBJ2-7, with a weak D call TRBD2 (6 bases). Between the trimmed V and J ends, which lost 1 base and 0 bases, there was a span of 10 bases. The CDR3 extends over 15 amino acids. Per the germline V gene, CDR1 is LGHNA and CDR2 is YNFKEQ. CDR3 in DNA: TGTGCCAGCAGCCAAGGAACGGGGGTCTCCTACGAGCAGTACTTC. It is translated as CASSQGTGVSYEQYF.

The V gene is TRBV5-1, the J gene TRBJ2-2, with 8 nucleotides matching TRBD1. V trimming: 5 bases; J trimming: 4 bases; junction bases outside the gene matches: 10. The CDR3 has 16 amino acids. The germline V gene encodes CDR1 SGHRS and CDR2 YFSETQ. The DNA for the CDR3 is TGCGCCAGCAGTTTTCTTGGACAGGGAAGCACCGGGGAGCTGTTTTTT. Translation: CASSFLGQGSTGELFF. The whole variable domain, filled in from reference TRBV5-1 and TRBJ2-2, reads KAGVTQTPRYLIKTRGQQVTLSCSPISGHRSVSWYQQTPGQGLQFLFEYFSETQRNKGNFPGRFSGRQFSNSRSEMNVSTLELGDSALYLCASSFLGQGSTGELFFGEGSRLTVL.

The V and J genes are TRBV6-4 and TRBJ1-5; D is perhaps TRBD1 (5 bases). V lost 8 bases and J 4 bases, leaving 12 bases between the germline ends. Germline V gene data show CDR1 as MRHNA and CDR2 as SNTAGT. The CDR3 is 13 residues long. The CDR3, as DNA: TGTGCCAGCCGAGCAGGGTTAAATCAGCCCCAGCATTTT. Protein product: CASRAGLNQPQHF.

In its sample, this clone was seen a few times. This rearrangement joins TRBV6-6 to TRBJ1-5; the D gene is possibly TRBD1 (6 bases). V lost 0 bases and J lost 11, with 17 bases in between. The germline gives CDR1 MNHNY, CDR2 SVGAGI (reference sequence). This CDR3 spans 15 amino acids. The CDR3 region has the DNA TGTGCCAGCAGTTACTCCCCGGACAGCCCCTTGACCCAGCATTTT. This encodes CASSYSPDSPLTQHF.

The genes are TRBV2 and TRBJ2-1, with 8 positions matching TRBD1. The germline V gene has CDR1 SNHLY and CDR2 FYNNEI. This CDR3 comprises 14 residues. V trimming: 9 bases; J trimming: 2 bases; junction bases outside the gene matches: 6. The CDR3 sequence is CARARDRTYNEQFF. As DNA, the CDR3 is TGTGCCAGGGCCCGGGACAGGACCTACAATGAGCAGTTCTTC.

The chain is built from TRBV6-5 and TRBJ2-7, with 12 bases lining up with TRBD2. J was trimmed by 7 bases and V by 2 bases; bases with no gene match: 6. This CDR3 comprises 15 residues. Per the germline V gene, CDR1 is MNHEY and CDR2 is SVGAGI. CDR3 nucleotide sequence: TGTGCCAGCAGTTACGGCCTAGCGGGGGGGCGGGAGCAGTACTTC. Amino acids: CASSYGLAGGREQYF.

There are a few counts of this clone. This chain connects TRBV7-2 to TRBJ2-7, with 7 bases lining up with TRBD1. Germline-derived CDR1 and CDR2 are SGHTA and FQGNSA. The CDR3 is 15 amino acids. The trim removed 1 base at V and 0 bases at J, leaving 3 bases unmatched. In nucleotides, the CDR3 is TGTGCCAGCAGCTTAGGACAGGGAAGCTCCTACGAGCAGTACTTC. Its translation: CASSLGQGSSYEQYF.

This rearrangement joins TRBV5-1 to TRBJ2-5; 8 bases line up with TRBD2. Unmatched junction bases numbered 12, after V lost 3 bases and J lost 2 bases. The CDR3 length is 17 residues. In germline, CDR1 is SGHRS, CDR2 YFSETQ. CDR3 bases: TGCGCCAGCAGCTCCCCCTGGCGGGGGGCGGGTCAAGAGACCCAGTACTTC. This gives the protein CASSSPWRGAGQETQYF. Using reference TRBV5-1 and TRBJ2-5 for the parts outside the CDR3, the full variable domain is KAGVTQTPRYLIKTRGQQVTLSCSPISGHRSVSWYQQTPGQGLQFLFEYFSETQRNKGNFPGRFSGRQFSNSRSEMNVSTLELGDSALYLCASSSPWRGAGQETQYFGPGTRLLVL.

A single count supports this clone. The gene calls are TRBV18 and TRBJ2-5; maybe TRBD2 (6 bases). Germline V CDR1 and CDR2: KGHSH, LQKENI. The CDR3 is 14 residues long. The germline V and J ends were trimmed by 3 bases and 3 bases, with 11 bases remaining between them. The CDR3 sequence is CASSPIPGEETQYF. The DNA of the CDR3 is TGTGCCAGCTCACCTATTCCGGGGGAAGAGACCCAGTACTTC.

The rearrangement uses TRBV6-2 or TRBV6-3 and TRBJ2-1; 7 nucleotides agree with TRBD1. There are 15 residues in the CDR3. CDR1 and CDR2 (germline): MNHEY, SVGEGT. J was trimmed by 2 bases and V by 5 bases; bases with no gene match: 6. The CDR3 here is CASSADRDAYNEQFF. The CDR3 nucleotides read TGTGCCAGCAGTGCCGACAGGGACGCCTACAATGAGCAGTTCTTC.

The rearrangement uses TRBV29-1 and TRBJ1-1, with D unclear. This CDR3 has 11 residues. CDR1 and CDR2 from the germline V gene are SQVTM and ANQGSEA. Trimming took 5 bases from V and 7 from J, leaving 11 bases between them. CDR3 residues: CSVLRGSEAFF. CDR3 coding DNA: TGCAGCGTTTTAAGAGGGAGTGAAGCTTTCTTT.

The chain uses TRBV12-3 or TRBV12-4 and TRBJ1-6; D is undetermined. This CDR3 has 13 residues. The germline V and J ends were trimmed by 6 bases and 7 bases, with 10 bases remaining between them. CDR3 in amino acids: CASRGPGNSPLHF. The DNA of the CDR3 is TGTGCCAGCAGGGGCCCGGGGAATTCACCCCTCCACTTT.

This sequence joins TRBV15 and TRBJ2-1, with 9 bases aligning to TRBD2. The CDR3 loop spans 19 amino acids. Germline V gene lookup returns CDR1 LNHNV and CDR2 YYDKDF (reference sequence). V shed 3 bases and J 0 bases; nucleotides not matched to a gene: 12. As DNA, the CDR3 is TGTGCCACCAGCAGTGGATCTATAGCGGGGGTGAGCTCCTACAATGAGCAGTTCTTC. Translation: CATSSGSIAGVSSYNEQFF.

The chain uses TRBV5-4 and TRBJ2-5, with TRBD1 matching over 9 bases. Trimming removed 4 bases from V and 2 bases from J; junction bases left unmatched: 6. CDR3 size: 15 residues. The V gene's germline CDR1 is SGHNT and CDR2 YYREEE (reference sequence). CDR3 in DNA: TGTGCCAGCAGCAAATTCGACAGGGGGCAAGAGACCCAGTACTTC. Translating gives CASSKFDRGQETQYF.